The 2 T cell receptor beta chains reported below all come from one sample, sequenced in a study of blood T cells in healthy people across ages. It was with a sample-barcoded 5' primer and a J-beta primer mix that a second PCR of roughly 7 to 12 cycles was run. One entry per CDR3 protein results from TCRdb running MiXCR on the 5' RACE reads. The sample includes hundreds of thousands of distinct CDR3 sequences, 24% seen only once; the top ten take roughly 9.4%. These same records also appear under a second study, on T cells of mothers and their children.

The sequenced material came from blood. Receptors originate from a boy younger than 18 in good health.

This chain joins TRBV4-3 and TRBJ1-1; D is uncertain. CDR1 and CDR2 (germline): LGHNA, YSLEER. Between the trimmed V and J ends, which lost 0 bases and 7 bases, there was a span of 15 bases. CDR3 size: 15 residues. CDR3 loop: CASSQDLLKGIEAFF. CDR3 nucleotides: TGCGCCAGCAGCCAAGATTTGTTGAAGGGCATTGAAGCTTTCTTT.

The chain couples TRBV6-5 to TRBJ2-2, with TRBD2 as a possible D gene (6 bases). The CDR3 is made up of 16 amino acids. The V gene lost 4 bases and the J gene lost 1 base, with 13 bases spanning the gap. Germline CDR1 reads MNHEY; CDR2 reads SVGAGI. CDR3 in DNA: TGTGCCAGCAGTTTCCAGGGACTGAAGAACACCGGGGAGCTGTTTTTT. It is translated as CASSFQGLKNTGELFF.